The source of this TCR beta chain is a study of CD8+ T cells in alopecia areata. Study-level information: Tofacitinib administration persisted for 6 to 18 months, succeeded by 6 months off drug. Scoring treated patients' severity relied on the percentage of scalp area affected. Study observations and caveats: The study found that many expanded lesional clones persisted in scalp and blood during tofacitinib. An increase in clonality over normal scalp was evident in lesional scalp, especially alopecia totalis/universalis.

The CDR3 consists of 12 residues. V was cut by 8 bases and J by 1 base, with 9 bases left in between. Germline V gene sequence: CDR1 SEHNR, CDR2 FQNEAQ (reference sequence). Treatment given: oral pan-JAK inhibitor, 5-10 mg twice daily. Sequencing used cDNA as its template, made by extracting RNA and reverse transcribing it. The table came from immunoSEQ multiplex PCR; TCRdb's copy has only in-frame clones and leaves some out. The data hold 140,000 to 150,000 clones, with roughly 54% observed a single time. In this sample, this clone turned up a few times. No antigen is known for it. The sample consisted of CD8+ T cells sorted from blood, taken at week 4, from a patient treated with tofacitinib. This sequence was found in a human donor with alopecia areata. The chain has TRBV7-9 and TRBJ2-7; tentatively, D is TRBD2 (5 bases). The CDR3, as DNA: TGTGCCAGCGGAACGGGGTCCTACGAGCAGTACTTC. Its protein is CASGTGSYEQYF.